This T cell receptor (beta chain) was retrieved from a study of breast tumors, draining lymph nodes, adjacent tissues (dated by TCRdb to about 2016). For context, the study as a whole: In breast cancer patients, the study compared the TCR beta repertoires of tumor, adjacent nontumor tissue and axillary lymph nodes. The study aimed to assess the relationships and possible T-cell exchange between tumor, surrounding tissue and draining lymph node repertoires in human breast cancer.

This clonotype was observed many times. Its antigen is currently not known. No quality values exist for individual bases; no much larger clone is one base distant. The axillary draining lymph nodes of breast cancer patients were the source of the lymph node samples. The paper as a whole reports these results and caveats: Tumors showed preferential V and J gene usage, and their T-cell repertoire diversity fell below that of lymph nodes yet above that of nontumor tissue. A scenario in which most tumor T cells derive from the lymph node and then expand within tumor tissue was judged to be consistent with the data. The conclusion that tumor T cells originate in lymph nodes was framed as consistent with a hypothesis rather than directly demonstrated. In luminal-like breast cancer, tumor and nontumor tissue repertoires resembled each other significantly more than in basal-like breast cancer.

The CDR3 holds 19 amino acids from the cysteine to the phenylalanine. The entry retains the CDR3 DNA only, 57 bases that are in frame from base 1. Trimming removed 2 bases from V and 0 bases from J; the gene matches leave 7 bases unexplained. From a lookup of the germline V gene, CDR1 and CDR2 are ENHRY and SYGVKD. Data came from an Illumina HiSeq 2000. Multiplex PCR amplification was used to generate the TCR beta chain libraries. The amplified TCR beta chain products were analyzed by high-throughput sequencing. TCRdb handled the public reads itself, with Q25 trimming in fastp and clone calling in MiXCR, and kept productive beta chains. When rows share a CDR3 protein, they turn into one entry using the most common DNA and genes. The sample table lists roughly 130,000 distinct CDR3 sequences, less than 20% of them with a count of one. More than 3% of the sample rests with the top ten.

The sample taken for sequencing was axillary lymph node tissue. The source is a female donor with breast cancer. Some clones in this sample may be carry-over from other donors' samples. The receptor chain draws on TRBV10-3 and TRBJ2-1, with 13 bases aligning to TRBD2. This receptor carries the CDR3 CAISELPGLAGSSYNEQFF. The DNA is TGTGCCATCAGTGAGCTCCCGGGACTAGCGGGAAGCTCCTACAATGAGCAGTTCTTC.